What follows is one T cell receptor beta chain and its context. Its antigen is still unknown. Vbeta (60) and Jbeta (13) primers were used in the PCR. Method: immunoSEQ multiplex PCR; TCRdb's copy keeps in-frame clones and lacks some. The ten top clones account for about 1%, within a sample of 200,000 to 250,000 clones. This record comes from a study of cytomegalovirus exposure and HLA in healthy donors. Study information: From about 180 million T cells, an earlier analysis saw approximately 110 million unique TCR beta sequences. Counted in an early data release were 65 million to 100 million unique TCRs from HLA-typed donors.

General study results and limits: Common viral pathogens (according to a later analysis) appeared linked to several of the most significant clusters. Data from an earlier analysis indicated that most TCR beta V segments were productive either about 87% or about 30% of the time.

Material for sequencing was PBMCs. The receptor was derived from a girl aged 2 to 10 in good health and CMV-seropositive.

CDR3 DNA sequence: TGTGCCAGCAGCCTCTGGACTAGCCGCGACGAGCAGTACTTC. Translated: CASSLWTSRDEQYF. This chain links TRBV6-5 with TRBJ2-7, with 8 bases lining up with TRBD2. V shed 6 bases and J 5 bases; nucleotides not matched to a gene: 9. Looked up from germline, CDR1 is MNHEY and CDR2 is SVGAGI. The CDR3 runs 14 residues.